This T cell receptor (beta chain) was observed in a study of blood T cell repertoires in COVID-19. Study in general: The cDNA or gDNA used as material had been derived from T cells, B-cell-depleted T cells, or PBMCs.

Germline V lookup: CDR1 LNHDA, CDR2 SQIVND (reference sequence). CDR3 length equals 12 residues. The V and J ends lost 8 bases and 1 base respectively, with 6 bases between them. This clone was observed a single time. Repertoires were generated with immunoSEQ multiplex PCR, while TCRdb's copy carries only in-frame clones and drops some. The sample lists around 300,000 clones; 70% to 90% were seen once. Input material: peripheral blood. This sequence originates from a man aged 18 to 30 with active or convalescent COVID-19. The chain is built from TRBV19 and TRBJ1-5, with D unresolved. The CDR3 nucleotides read TGTGCCAGTGGACTCAGCAATCAGCCCCAGCATTTT. Its protein is CASGLSNQPQHF.